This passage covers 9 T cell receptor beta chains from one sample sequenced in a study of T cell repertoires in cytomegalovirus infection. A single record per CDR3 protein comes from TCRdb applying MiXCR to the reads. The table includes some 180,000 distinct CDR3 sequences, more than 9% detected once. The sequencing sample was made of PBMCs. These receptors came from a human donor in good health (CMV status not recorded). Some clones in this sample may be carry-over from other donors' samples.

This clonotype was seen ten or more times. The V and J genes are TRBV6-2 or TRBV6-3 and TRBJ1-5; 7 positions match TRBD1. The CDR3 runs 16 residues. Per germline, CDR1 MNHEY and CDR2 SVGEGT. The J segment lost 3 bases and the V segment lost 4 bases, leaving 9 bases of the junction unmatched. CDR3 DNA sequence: TGTGCCAGCAGTTCCATTGACAGGGTGACCAATCAGCCCCAGCATTTT. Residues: CASSSIDRVTNQPQHF.

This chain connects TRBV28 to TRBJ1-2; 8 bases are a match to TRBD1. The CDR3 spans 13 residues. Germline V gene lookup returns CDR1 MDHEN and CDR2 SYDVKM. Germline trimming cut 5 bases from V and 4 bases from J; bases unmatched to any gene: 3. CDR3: CASSPTGVYGYTF. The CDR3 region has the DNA TGTGCCAGCAGTCCGACAGGGGTCTATGGCTACACCTTC.

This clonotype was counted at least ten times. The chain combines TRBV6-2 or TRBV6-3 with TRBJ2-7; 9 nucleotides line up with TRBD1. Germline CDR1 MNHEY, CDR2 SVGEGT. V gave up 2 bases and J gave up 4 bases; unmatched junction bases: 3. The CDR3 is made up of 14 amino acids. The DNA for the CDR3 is TGTGCCAGCAGTTACCGGGACAGGGATTACGAGCAGTACTTC. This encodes CASSYRDRDYEQYF.

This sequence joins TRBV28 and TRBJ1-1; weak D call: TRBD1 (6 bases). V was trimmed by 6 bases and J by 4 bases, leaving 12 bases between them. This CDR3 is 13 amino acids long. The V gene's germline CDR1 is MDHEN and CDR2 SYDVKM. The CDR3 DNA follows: TGTGCCAGCAGCGGGGGCTGGGCCACTGAAGCTTTCTTT. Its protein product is CASSGGWATEAFF.

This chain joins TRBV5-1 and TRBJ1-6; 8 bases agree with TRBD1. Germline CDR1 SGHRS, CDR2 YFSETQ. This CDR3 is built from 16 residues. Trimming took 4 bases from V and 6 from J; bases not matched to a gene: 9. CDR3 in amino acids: CASSVGDRNGNSPLHF. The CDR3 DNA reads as TGCGCCAGCAGCGTGGGGGACAGGAATGGTAATTCACCCCTCCACTTT.

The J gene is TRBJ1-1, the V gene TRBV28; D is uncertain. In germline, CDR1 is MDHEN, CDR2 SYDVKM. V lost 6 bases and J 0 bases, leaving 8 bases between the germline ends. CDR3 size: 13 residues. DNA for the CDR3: TGTGCCAGCAGGCCTGGGATGAACACTGAAGCTTTCTTT. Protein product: CASRPGMNTEAFF.

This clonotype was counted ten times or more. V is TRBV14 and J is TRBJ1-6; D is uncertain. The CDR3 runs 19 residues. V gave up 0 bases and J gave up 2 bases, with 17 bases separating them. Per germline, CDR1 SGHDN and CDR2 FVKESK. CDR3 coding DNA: TGTGCCAGCAGCCAAGATGATATTGGTAAAGGACCCTATAATTCACCCCTCCACTTT. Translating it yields CASSQDDIGKGPYNSPLHF. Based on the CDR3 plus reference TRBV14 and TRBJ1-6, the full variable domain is EAGVTQFPSHSVIEKGQTVTLRCDPISGHDNLYWYRRVMGKEIKFLLHFVKESKQDESGMPNNRFLAERTGGTYSTLKVQPAELEDSGVYFCASSQDDIGKGPYNSPLHFGNGTRLTVT.

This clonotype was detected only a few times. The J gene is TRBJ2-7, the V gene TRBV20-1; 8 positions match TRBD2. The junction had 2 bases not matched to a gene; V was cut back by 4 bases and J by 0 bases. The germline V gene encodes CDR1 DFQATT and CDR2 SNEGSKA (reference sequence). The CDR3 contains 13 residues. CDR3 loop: CSAISGNSYEQYF. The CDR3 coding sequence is TGCAGTGCTATTAGCGGGAACTCCTACGAGCAGTACTTC.

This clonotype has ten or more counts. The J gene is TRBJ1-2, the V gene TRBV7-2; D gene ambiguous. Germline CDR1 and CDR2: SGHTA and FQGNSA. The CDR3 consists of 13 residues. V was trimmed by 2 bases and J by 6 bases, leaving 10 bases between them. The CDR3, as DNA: TGTGCCAGCAGCTTATTAGTGACTAATGGCTACACCTTC. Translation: CASSLLVTNGYTF.